One and the same sample provided the 24 T cell receptor beta chains below, sequenced in a study of Tregs in tolerant kidney transplant recipients. Assay: immunoSEQ multiplex PCR; the TCRdb copy retains only in-frame clones and omits some. In the table there are around 85,000 clones, more than 85% of which are singletons. The material sequenced was Tregs from blood, taken before the transplant. These receptors were taken from a human donor who received a combined kidney and bone marrow transplant.

The rearrangement uses TRBV19 and TRBJ1-3; no firm D call. The germline gives CDR1 LNHDA, CDR2 SQIVND (reference sequence). This CDR3 region has 14 residues. V gave up 4 bases and J gave up 0 bases, with 7 bases separating them. CDR3 sequence reads: CASSRGNSGNTIYF. CDR3 nucleotides: TGTGCCAGTAGTAGAGGGAACTCTGGAAACACCATATATTTT.

The J gene is TRBJ2-6, the V gene TRBV4-1; D possibly corresponds to TRBD1 (5 bases). This CDR3 spans 15 amino acids. The V end lost 4 bases, the J end lost 1 base, and 8 bases lay between the germline ends. From germline, CDR1 is MGHRA and CDR2 YSYEKL. CDR3 nucleotide sequence: TGCGCCAGCAGCCGCCAGGGTTCTGGGGCCAACGTCCTGACTTTC. Amino acids: CASSRQGSGANVLTF.

The chain employs TRBV5-1 and TRBJ1-1; 7 positions agree with TRBD1. Germline assignment: CDR1 SGHRS and CDR2 YFSETQ. The V and J ends lost 4 bases and 0 bases, in that order; junction bases with no gene match: 6. This CDR3 contains 15 residues. The CDR3 sequence: CASSLRQGLNTEAFF. DNA of the CDR3: TGCGCCAGCAGCCTCAGACAGGGACTGAACACTGAAGCTTTCTTT.

In regard to this clone: This specimen includes other DNA sequences encoding the same CDR3. This rearrangement joins TRBV6-1 to TRBJ1-5; no clear D gene. Germline lookup yields CDR1 MNHNS and CDR2 SASEGT. The CDR3 runs 13 residues. Deletions cut 0 bases from V and 6 bases from J, with 6 bases between. CDR3 protein: CASSEAARQPQHF. The CDR3 region has the DNA TGTGCCAGCAGTGAAGCTGCCCGTCAGCCCCAGCATTTT.

There are a few counts of this clone. This chain links TRBV28 with TRBJ1-2; D is undetermined. Germline CDR1 MDHEN, CDR2 SYDVKM. Trimming took off 2 bases at V and 8 bases at J, with 9 bases between the two ends. The CDR3 runs to 12 residues. The CDR3 coding sequence is TGTGCCAGCAGTTTAAGTGAATACGGCTACACCTTC. Its translation is CASSLSEYGYTF.

V usage is TRBV6-1 and J usage is TRBJ2-5; possibly TRBD2 for D (6 bases). V lost 3 bases and J 5 bases, leaving 7 bases between the germline ends. The CDR3 extends over 12 amino acids. CDR1 is MNHNS and CDR2 is SASEGT in the germline V gene. The CDR3 region is CASSDGSETQYF. Written as DNA, the CDR3 is TGTGCCAGCAGTGACGGGAGCGAGACCCAGTACTTC.

V usage is TRBV12-5 and J usage is TRBJ2-2; D may match TRBD1 or TRBD2 (5 bases each). Germline CDR1 LGHNT, CDR2 FRNRAP. With 1 base removed from V and 7 bases from J, the gap between germline ends came to 13 bases. The CDR3 totals 15 residues. The CDR3 reads CASGLALGAIGELFF. CDR3 in DNA: TGTGCTAGTGGTTTGGCCCTCGGGGCGATCGGGGAGCTGTTTTTT.

V and J are TRBV5-1 and TRBJ2-7; 10 bases are shared with TRBD1. The CDR3 is 14 amino acids. Per the germline V gene, CDR1 is SGHRS and CDR2 is YFSETQ. The V segment lost 4 bases and the J segment 5 bases; nucleotides outside the gene matches: 6. The CDR3 DNA reads as TGCGCCAGCAGCGACCCGGGACAGGGGCACGAGCAGTACTTC. It yields the protein CASSDPGQGHEQYF. Full variable domain (rest looked up from reference TRBV5-1 and TRBJ2-7): KAGVTQTPRYLIKTRGQQVTLSCSPISGHRSVSWYQQTPGQGLQFLFEYFSETQRNKGNFPGRFSGRQFSNSRSEMNVSTLELGDSALYLCASSDPGQGHEQYFGPGTRLTVT.

CDR3 in DNA: TGTGCCAGTAGTATAGAAGCTAACTATGGCTACACCTTC. Translation gives CASSIEANYGYTF. This chain links TRBV19 with TRBJ1-2; D not certain. Deletions cut 0 bases from V and 0 bases from J, with 2 bases between. CDR1 LNHDA and CDR2 SQIVND come from the germline V gene (reference sequence). There are 13 residues in the CDR3.

The chain is built from TRBV30 and TRBJ1-4; D uncertain. This CDR3 comprises 14 residues. V dropped 0 bases and J dropped 4 bases, with 9 bases sitting between them. Germline V lookup: CDR1 GTSNPN, CDR2 SVGIG (reference sequence). CDR3 sequence reads: CAWSVGRNNEKLFF. DNA of the CDR3: TGTGCCTGGAGTGTTGGTAGGAATAATGAAAAACTGTTTTTT.

V is TRBV28 and J is TRBJ1-1, with D possibly being TRBD1 (6 bases). The CDR3 covers 14 residues. V was shortened by 1 base and J by 5 bases, with 11 bases between the two germline ends. The germline gives CDR1 MDHEN, CDR2 SYDVKM. DNA for the CDR3: TGTGCCAGCAGTTTATTGCAGGGGAGGACTGAAGCTTTCTTT. It translates to CASSLLQGRTEAFF.

V and J are TRBV5-1 and TRBJ2-3, with D maybe TRBD1 (5 bases). Trimming pared 6 bases from V and 5 bases from J, leaving 10 bases between. This CDR3 has 12 amino acids. Germline CDR1 reads SGHRS; CDR2 reads YFSETQ. CDR3 bases: TGCGCCAGCAAAAAAACAGGAGATACGCAGTATTTT. Translation gives CASKKTGDTQYF.

This clone was counted only a few times. The chain couples TRBV6-1 to TRBJ1-2; TRBD1 aligns across 7 bases. V was clipped by 0 bases and J by 5 bases; unmatched bases: 6. Germline CDR1 and CDR2: MNHNS and SASEGT. The CDR3 runs to 15 residues. The CDR3 loop is CASSEAQGRGYGYTF. DNA for the CDR3: TGTGCCAGCAGTGAAGCACAGGGGCGGGGATATGGCTACACCTTC.

The CDR3 protein is CASSQEASRGHNEQFF. CDR3 DNA: TGTGCCAGCAGCCAAGAGGCTAGCAGGGGGCACAATGAGCAGTTCTTC. V usage is TRBV4-2 and J usage is TRBJ2-1, with 8 bases lining up with TRBD1. CDR3 length: 16 amino acids. J lost 5 bases, V lost 0 bases, and 6 bases had no gene match. CDR1 LGHNA and CDR2 YNFKEQ come from the germline V gene.

The V gene is TRBV7-9, the J gene TRBJ1-1; D is possibly TRBD1 (5 bases). Germline assignment: CDR1 SEHNR and CDR2 FQNEAQ (reference sequence). Trimming stripped 5 bases from V and 3 bases from J, with 19 bases between. CDR3 length: 16 amino acids. CDR3 sequence: CASSPPGRGEDTEAFF. The CDR3 DNA reads TGTGCCAGCAGCCCCCCCGGGAGGGGAGAGGACACTGAAGCTTTCTTT.

The chain links TRBV9 to TRBJ1-4, with 9 nucleotides matching TRBD1. J was trimmed by 8 bases and V by 2 bases; bases with no gene match: 10. This CDR3 has 16 amino acids. CDR1 is SGDLS and CDR2 is YYNGEE in the germline V gene. The CDR3 protein is CASSVQADRGREKLFF. The CDR3 DNA reads TGTGCCAGCAGCGTCCAAGCCGACAGGGGGAGGGAAAAACTGTTTTTT.

The genes are TRBV5-6 and TRBJ2-4; D tentatively reads TRBD1 or TRBD2 (5 bases each). Trimming removed 4 bases at V and 8 bases at J, with 16 bases between. In germline, CDR1 is SGHDT, CDR2 YYEEEE. There are 14 residues in the CDR3. The CDR3 nucleotides are TGTGCCAGCAGCGTGACCGGGACCGTAGACATTCAGTACTTC. This gives the protein CASSVTGTVDIQYF.

The chain recombines TRBV6-6 with TRBJ1-4; tentatively, D is TRBD1 (5 bases). Germline lookup yields CDR1 MNHNY and CDR2 SVGAGI (reference sequence). This CDR3 region has 15 residues. The ends were cut back, 11 bases at V and 0 bases at J, with 16 bases in the middle. DNA for the CDR3: TGTGCCTGTTCGGGACGCCTTGCAACTAATGAAAAACTGTTTTTT. Translation: CACSGRLATNEKLFF.

The table lists this clone with a count of one. V gene TRBV30 combines with J gene TRBJ2-3; TRBD1 agrees at 8 bases. The CDR3 has 15 amino acids. The germline CDR1 and CDR2 sequences are GTSNPN and SVGIG (reference sequence). Losses at the gene ends were 2 bases for V and 2 bases for J; bases not matched to a gene: 6. The CDR3 region is CAWSPGQGPTDTQYF. The DNA of the CDR3 is TGTGCCTGGAGTCCCGGACAGGGACCCACAGATACGCAGTATTTT.

V gene TRBV2 combines with J gene TRBJ2-5, with no clear D. Trimming removed 4 bases at V and 5 bases at J, with 5 bases between. Germline V lookup: CDR1 SNHLY, CDR2 FYNNEI. This CDR3 comprises 11 residues. CDR3 protein: CASSGFETQYF. DNA of the CDR3: TGTGCCAGCAGTGGATTTGAGACCCAGTACTTC. Looking up the rest from reference TRBV2 and TRBJ2-5 gives the full variable domain: EPEVTQTPSHQVTQMGQEVILRCVPISNHLYFYWYRQILGQKVEFLVSFYNNEISEKSEIFDDQFSVERPDGSNFTLKIRSTKLEDSAMYFCASSGFETQYFGPGTRLLVL.

This rearrangement joins TRBV25-1 to TRBJ2-1; TRBD2 matches at 9 bases. This CDR3 is built from 16 residues. V shed 5 bases and J 7 bases; nucleotides not matched to a gene: 12. Germline V CDR1 and CDR2: MGHDK, SYGVNS. In nucleotides, the CDR3 is TGTGCCAGCAGTCCTCGGACTAGCGCAATCGTGAATGAGCAGTTCTTC. This gives the protein CASSPRTSAIVNEQFF.

The rearrangement joins TRBV11-2 to TRBJ2-5, with a possible D match to TRBD2 (6 bases). V dropped 0 bases and J dropped 1 base, with 9 bases sitting between them. CDR3 length equals 15 residues. Germline CDR1 is SGHAT and CDR2 is FQNNGV. In DNA, the CDR3 is TGTGCCAGCAGCTTAGATAGCGGCAGCCAAGAGACCCAGTACTTC. It yields the protein CASSLDSGSQETQYF.

This chain joins TRBV7-3 and TRBJ2-2, with 8 positions matching TRBD1. Looked up from germline, CDR1 is SGHTA and CDR2 is FQGTGA. Unmatched junction bases numbered 6, after V lost 5 bases and J lost 1 base. This CDR3 is 16 amino acids long. The CDR3 DNA follows: TGTGCCAGCAGCGTCCAGGGGGCCGGGAACACCGGGGAGCTGTTTTTT. The encoded protein is CASSVQGAGNTGELFF.

This chain links TRBV4-2 with TRBJ2-1; TRBD2 matches at 10 bases. The CDR3 contains 14 residues. Germline V gives CDR1 LGHNA, CDR2 YNFKEQ. Losses at the gene ends were 2 bases for V and 8 bases for J; bases not matched to a gene: 3. The CDR3 loop is CASSQQLAGDEQFF. The CDR3 coding sequence is TGTGCCAGCAGCCAACAGCTAGCGGGAGATGAGCAGTTCTTC.